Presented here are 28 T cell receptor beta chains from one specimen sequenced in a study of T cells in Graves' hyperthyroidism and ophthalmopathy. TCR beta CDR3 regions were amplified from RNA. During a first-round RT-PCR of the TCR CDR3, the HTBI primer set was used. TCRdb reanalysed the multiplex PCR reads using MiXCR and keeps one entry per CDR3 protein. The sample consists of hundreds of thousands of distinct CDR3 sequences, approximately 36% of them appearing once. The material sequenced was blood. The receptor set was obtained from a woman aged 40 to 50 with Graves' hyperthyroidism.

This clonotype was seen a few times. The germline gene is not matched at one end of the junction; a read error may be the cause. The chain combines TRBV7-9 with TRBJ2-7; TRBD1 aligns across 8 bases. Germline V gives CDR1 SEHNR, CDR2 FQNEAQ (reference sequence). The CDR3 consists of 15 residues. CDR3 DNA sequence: TGCGCCAGCAGCCAAGTTGTACAGGGGGCCTACGAGCAGTACTTC. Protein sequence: CASSQVVQGAYEQYF.

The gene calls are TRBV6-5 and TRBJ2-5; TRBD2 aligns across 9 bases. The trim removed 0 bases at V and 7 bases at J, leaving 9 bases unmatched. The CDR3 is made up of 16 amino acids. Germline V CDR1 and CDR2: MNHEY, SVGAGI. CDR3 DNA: TGTGCCAGCAGTTACTCTTATAGCGGGGGACTGATGACCCAGTACTTC. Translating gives CASSYSYSGGLMTQYF.

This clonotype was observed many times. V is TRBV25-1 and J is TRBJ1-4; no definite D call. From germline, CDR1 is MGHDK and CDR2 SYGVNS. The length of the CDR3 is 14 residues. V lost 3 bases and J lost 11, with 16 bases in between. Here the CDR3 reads CASSDEYSAVKLFF. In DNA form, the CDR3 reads TGTGCCAGCAGTGATGAATATTCGGCAGTTAAACTGTTTTTT.

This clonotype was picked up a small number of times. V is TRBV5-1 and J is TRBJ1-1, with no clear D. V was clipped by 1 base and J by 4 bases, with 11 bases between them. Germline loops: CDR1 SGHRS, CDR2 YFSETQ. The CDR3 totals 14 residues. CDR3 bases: TGCGCCAGCAGCTTGTATTCGGAACGCACTGAAGCTTTCTTT. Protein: CASSLYSERTEAFF.

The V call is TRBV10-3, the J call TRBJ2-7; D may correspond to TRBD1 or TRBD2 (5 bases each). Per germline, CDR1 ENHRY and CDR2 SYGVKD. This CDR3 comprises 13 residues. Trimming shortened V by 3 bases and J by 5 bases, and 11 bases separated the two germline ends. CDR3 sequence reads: CAISEEGRDEQYF. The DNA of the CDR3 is TGTGCCATCAGTGAAGAGGGCAGGGACGAGCAGTACTTC.

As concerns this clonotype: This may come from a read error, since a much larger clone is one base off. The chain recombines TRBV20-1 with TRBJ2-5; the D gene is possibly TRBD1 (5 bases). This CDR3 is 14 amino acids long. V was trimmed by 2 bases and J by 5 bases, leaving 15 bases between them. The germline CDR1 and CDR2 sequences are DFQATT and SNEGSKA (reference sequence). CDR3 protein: CSARLHGRGETQYF. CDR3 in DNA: TGCAGTGCTAGATTACACGGAAGGGGTGAGACCCAGTACTTC.

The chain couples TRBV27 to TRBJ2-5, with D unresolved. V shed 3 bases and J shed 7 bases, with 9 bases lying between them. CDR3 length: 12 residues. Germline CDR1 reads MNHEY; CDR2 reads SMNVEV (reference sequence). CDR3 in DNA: TGTGCCAGCAGTTTCATCGATGGGACCCAGTACTTC. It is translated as CASSFIDGTQYF.

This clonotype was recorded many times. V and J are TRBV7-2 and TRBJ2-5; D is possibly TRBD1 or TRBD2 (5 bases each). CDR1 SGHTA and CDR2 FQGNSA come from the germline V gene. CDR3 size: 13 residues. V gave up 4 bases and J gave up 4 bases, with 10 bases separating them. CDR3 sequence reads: CASSSPGRETQYF. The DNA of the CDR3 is TGTGCCAGCAGCTCCCCAGGGAGAGAGACCCAGTACTTC.

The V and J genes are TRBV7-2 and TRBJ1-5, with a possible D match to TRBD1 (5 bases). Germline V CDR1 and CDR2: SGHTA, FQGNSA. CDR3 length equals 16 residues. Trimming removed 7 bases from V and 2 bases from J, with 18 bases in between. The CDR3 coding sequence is TGTGCCAGCACCCCGTTTGGGGCTGCGGGCAATCAGCCCCAGCATTTT. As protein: CASTPFGAAGNQPQHF.

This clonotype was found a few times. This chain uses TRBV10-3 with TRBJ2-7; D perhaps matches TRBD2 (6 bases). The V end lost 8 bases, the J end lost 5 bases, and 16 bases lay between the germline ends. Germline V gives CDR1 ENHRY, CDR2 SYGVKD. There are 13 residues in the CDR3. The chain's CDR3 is CAIGGIYTDEQYF. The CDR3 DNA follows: TGTGCCATCGGGGGGATTTATACCGACGAGCAGTACTTC.

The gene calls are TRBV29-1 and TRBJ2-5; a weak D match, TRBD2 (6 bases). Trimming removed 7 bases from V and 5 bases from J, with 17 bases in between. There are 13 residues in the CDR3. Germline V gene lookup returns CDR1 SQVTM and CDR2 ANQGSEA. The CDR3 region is CSALGGAGETQYF. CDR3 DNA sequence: TGCAGCGCCCTCGGGGGAGCTGGGGAGACCCAGTACTTC.

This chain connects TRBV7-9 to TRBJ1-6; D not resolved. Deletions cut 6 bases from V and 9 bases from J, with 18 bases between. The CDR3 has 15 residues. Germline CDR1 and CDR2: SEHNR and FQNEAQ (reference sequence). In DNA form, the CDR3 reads TGTGCCAGCAGTTCGGACGTCGTCTGGGGTTCACCCCTCCACTTT. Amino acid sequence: CASSSDVVWGSPLHF.

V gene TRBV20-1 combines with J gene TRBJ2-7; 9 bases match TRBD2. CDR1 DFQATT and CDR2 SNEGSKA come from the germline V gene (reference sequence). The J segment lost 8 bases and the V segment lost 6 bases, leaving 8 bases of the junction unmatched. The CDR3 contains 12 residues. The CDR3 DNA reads TGCAGTGCGGTCCGGCTAGCGGGACAGCAGTACTTC. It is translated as CSAVRLAGQQYF.

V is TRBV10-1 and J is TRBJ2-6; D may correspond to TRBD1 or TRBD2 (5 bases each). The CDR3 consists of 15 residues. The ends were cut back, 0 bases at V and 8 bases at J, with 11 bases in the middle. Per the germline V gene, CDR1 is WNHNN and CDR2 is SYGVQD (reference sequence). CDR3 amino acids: CASSESRGVTNVLTF. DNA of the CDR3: TGCGCCAGCAGTGAGTCGAGGGGTGTCACCAACGTCCTGACTTTC.

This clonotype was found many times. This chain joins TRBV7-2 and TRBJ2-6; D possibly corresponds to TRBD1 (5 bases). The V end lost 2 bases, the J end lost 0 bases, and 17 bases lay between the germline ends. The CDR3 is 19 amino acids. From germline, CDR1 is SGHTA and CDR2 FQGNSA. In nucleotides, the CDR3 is TGTGCCAGCAGCTTAATGCCGACAGCCGCGATCTCTGGGGCCAACGTCCTGACTTTC. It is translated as CASSLMPTAAISGANVLTF.

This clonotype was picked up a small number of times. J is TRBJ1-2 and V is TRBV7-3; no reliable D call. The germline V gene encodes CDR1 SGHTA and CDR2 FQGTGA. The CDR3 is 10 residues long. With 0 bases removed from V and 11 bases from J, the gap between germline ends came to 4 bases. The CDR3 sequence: CASSLTAYTF. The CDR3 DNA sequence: TGTGCCAGCAGCTTAACAGCTTACACCTTC. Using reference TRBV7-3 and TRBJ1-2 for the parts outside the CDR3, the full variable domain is GAGVSQTPSNKVTEKGKYVELRCDPISGHTALYWYRQSLGQGPEFLIYFQGTGAADDSGLPNDRFFAVRPEGSVSTLKIQRTERGDSAVYLCASSLTAYTFGSGTRLTVV.

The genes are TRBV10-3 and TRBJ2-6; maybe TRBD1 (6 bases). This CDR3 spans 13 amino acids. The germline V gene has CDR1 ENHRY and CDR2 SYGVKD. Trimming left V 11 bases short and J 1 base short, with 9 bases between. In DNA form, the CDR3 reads TGTGCCCTCACAGGGTCTGGGGCCAACGTCCTGACTTTC. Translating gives CALTGSGANVLTF.

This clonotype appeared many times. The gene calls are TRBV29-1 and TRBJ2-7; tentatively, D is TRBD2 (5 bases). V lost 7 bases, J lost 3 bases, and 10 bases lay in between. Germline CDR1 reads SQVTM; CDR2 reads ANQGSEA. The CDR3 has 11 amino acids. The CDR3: CSGQRDYEQYF. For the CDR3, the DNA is TGCAGCGGCCAGAGGGACTACGAGCAGTACTTC.

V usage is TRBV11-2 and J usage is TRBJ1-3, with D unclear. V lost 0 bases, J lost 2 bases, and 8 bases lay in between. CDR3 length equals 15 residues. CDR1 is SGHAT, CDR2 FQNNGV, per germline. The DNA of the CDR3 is TGTGCCAGCAGCTTAGAGGTCGTAACTGGAAACACCATATATTTT. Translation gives CASSLEVVTGNTIYF.

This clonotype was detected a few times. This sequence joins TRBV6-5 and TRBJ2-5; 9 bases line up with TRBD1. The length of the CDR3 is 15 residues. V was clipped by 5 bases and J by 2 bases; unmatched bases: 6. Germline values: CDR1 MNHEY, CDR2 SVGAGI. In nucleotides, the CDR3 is TGTGCCAGCAGTGCGGACAGGGGTTCACAAGAGACCCAGTACTTC. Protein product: CASSADRGSQETQYF.

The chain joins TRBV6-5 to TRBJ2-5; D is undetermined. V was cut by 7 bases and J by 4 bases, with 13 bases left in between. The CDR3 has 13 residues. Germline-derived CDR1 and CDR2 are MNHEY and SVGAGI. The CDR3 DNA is TGTGCCAGCAATAGCTATCAAGGAGAGACCCAGTACTTC. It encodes CASNSYQGETQYF.

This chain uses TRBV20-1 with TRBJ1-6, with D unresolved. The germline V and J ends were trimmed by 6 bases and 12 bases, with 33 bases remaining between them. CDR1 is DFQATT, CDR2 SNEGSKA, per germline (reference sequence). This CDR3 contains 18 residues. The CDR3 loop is CSAPRMGSGLFEVRPLHF. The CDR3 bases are TGCAGTGCCCCACGAATGGGGAGCGGTCTTTTTGAAGTGAGACCCCTCCACTTT.

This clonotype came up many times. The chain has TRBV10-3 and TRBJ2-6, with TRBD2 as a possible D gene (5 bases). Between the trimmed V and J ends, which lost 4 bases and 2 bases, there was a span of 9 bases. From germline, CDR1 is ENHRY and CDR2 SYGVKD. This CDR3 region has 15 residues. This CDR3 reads CAISGRGPGANVLTF. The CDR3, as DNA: TGTGCCATCAGTGGGAGAGGGCCTGGGGCCAACGTCCTGACTTTC.

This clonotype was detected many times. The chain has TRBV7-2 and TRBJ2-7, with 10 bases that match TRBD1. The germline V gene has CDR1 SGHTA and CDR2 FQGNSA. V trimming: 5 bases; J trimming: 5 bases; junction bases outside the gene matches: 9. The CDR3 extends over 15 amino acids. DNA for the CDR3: TGTGCCAGCAGCCCCCTCCGGGACAGGGGCCACGAGCAGTACTTC. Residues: CASSPLRDRGHEQYF.

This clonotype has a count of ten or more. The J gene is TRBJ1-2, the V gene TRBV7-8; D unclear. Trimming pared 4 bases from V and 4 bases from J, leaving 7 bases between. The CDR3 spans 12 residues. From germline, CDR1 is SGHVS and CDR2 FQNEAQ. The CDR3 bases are TGTGCCAGCAGCTATACAGTCTATGGCTACACCTTC. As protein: CASSYTVYGYTF. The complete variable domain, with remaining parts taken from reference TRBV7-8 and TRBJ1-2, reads GAGVSQSPRYKVAKRGQDVALRCDPISGHVSLFWYQQALGQGPEFLTYFQNEAQLDKSGLPSDRFFAERPEGSVSTLKIQRTQQEDSAVYLCASSYTVYGYTFGSGTRLTVV.

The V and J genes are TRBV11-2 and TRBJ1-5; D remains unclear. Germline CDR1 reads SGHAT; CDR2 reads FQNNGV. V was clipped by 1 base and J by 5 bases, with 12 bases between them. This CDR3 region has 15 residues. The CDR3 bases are TGTGCCAGCAGCTTAGGGGGAGGATTAGATCAGCCCCAGCATTTT. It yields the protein CASSLGGGLDQPQHF.

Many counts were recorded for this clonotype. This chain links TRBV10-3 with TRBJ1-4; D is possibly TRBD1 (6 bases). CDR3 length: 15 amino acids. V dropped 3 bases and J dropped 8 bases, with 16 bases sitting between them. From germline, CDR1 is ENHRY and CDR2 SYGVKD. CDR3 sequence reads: CAISEGQGLEEKLFF. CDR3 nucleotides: TGTGCCATCAGTGAAGGCCAGGGGCTGGAGGAAAAACTGTTTTTT.

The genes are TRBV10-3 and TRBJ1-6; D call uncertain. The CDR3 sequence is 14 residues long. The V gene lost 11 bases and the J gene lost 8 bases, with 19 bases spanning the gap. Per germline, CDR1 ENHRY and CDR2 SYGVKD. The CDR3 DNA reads TGTGCCTTCCCCGACACAAATCCTTATTCACCCCTCCACTTT. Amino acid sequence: CAFPDTNPYSPLHF.